Listed below are T cell receptor beta chains from one sample, sequenced in a study of blood T cells in healthy people across ages. TCRdb used MiXCR to reprocess the 5' RACE reads, holding one entry per CDR3 protein. The table records some 1.8 million distinct CDR3 sequences, about two fifths of them present only once. Material: blood. Receptor source: a human donor in good health. Each CDR3 is given with its conserved first and last residue. The order of the fields is CDR3 length, J gene, V gene, CDR3 protein.

14	TRBJ2-1	TRBV6-5	CASSYSDANNEQFF
15	TRBJ2-4	TRBV6-2/TRBV6-3	CASSPSRGRKNIQYF
10	TRBJ1-2	TRBV20-1	CSAQEYGYTF
14	TRBJ2-1	TRBV6-5	CASSRGGVLGEQFF
15	TRBJ2-6	TRBV18	CASSPDRAGANVLTF
15	TRBJ2-5	TRBV11-1	CASSHSTSALLTQYF
15	TRBJ2-1	TRBV7-2	CASSFAEYSYNEQFF
15	TRBJ1-2	TRBV6-1	CASSEALGRVDGYTF
16	TRBJ2-1	TRBV12-3/TRBV12-4	CASRNLTGPLVNEQFF
13	TRBJ1-2	TRBV29-1	CSVALRSQDGYTF
13	TRBJ1-1	TRBV29-1	CSGRGLGVTEAFF